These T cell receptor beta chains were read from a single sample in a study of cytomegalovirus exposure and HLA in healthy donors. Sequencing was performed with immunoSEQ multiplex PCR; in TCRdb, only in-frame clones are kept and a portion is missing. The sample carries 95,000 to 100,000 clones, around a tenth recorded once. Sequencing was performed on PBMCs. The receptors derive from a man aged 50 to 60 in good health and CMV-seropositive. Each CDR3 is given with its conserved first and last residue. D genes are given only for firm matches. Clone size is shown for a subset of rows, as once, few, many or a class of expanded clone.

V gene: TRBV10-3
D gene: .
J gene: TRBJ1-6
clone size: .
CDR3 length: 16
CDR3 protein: CAISEGGPIPNSPLPF
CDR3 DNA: TGTGCCATCAGTGAAGGTGGGCCGATACCTAATTCACCCCTCCCCTTC

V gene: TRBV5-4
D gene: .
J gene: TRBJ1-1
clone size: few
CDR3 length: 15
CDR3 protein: CASSLGQPMNTEAFF
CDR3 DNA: TGTGCCAGCAGCTTGGGACAGCCGATGAACACTGAAGCTTTCTTT

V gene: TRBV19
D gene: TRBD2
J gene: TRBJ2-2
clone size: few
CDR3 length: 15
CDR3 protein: CASSMASGRLRELFF
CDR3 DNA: TGTGCCAGTAGTATGGCTAGCGGGCGCCTAAGGGAGCTGTTTTTT

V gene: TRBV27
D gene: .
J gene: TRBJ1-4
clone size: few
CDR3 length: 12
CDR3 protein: CASEPLAEKLFF
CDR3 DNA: TGTGCCAGCGAACCCTTGGCTGAAAAACTGTTTTTT

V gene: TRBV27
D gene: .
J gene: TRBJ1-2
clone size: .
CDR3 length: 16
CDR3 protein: CASRRGASRLNYGYTF
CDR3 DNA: TGTGCCAGCAGACGAGGAGCTTCGAGGCTTAACTATGGCTACACCTTC

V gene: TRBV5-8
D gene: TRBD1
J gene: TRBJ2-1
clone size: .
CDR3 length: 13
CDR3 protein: CASIRDRGLEQFF
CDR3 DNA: TGTGCCAGCATCCGGGACAGGGGGCTTGAGCAGTTCTTC

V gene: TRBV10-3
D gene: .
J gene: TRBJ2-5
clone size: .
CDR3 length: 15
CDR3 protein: CAISDHREYQETQYF
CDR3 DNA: TGTGCCATCAGTGATCACAGGGAGTACCAAGAGACCCAGTACTTC

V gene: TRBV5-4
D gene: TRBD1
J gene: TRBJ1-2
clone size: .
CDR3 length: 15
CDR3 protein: CASSFRDRSTYGYTF
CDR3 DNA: TGTGCCAGCAGCTTTAGGGACAGGAGTACCTATGGCTACACCTTC

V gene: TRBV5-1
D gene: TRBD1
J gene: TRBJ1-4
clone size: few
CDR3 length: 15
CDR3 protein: CASSLGTGGNEKLFF
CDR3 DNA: TGCGCCAGCAGCTTGGGGACAGGCGGTAATGAAAAACTGTTTTTT

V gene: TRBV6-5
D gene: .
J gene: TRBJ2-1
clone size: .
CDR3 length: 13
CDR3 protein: CASSRQAGGEQFF
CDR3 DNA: TGTGCCAGCAGCCGCCAAGCGGGCGGTGAGCAGTTCTTC

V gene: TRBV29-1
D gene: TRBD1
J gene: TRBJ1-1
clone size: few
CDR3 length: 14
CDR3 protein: CSVESGTGGLGTFF
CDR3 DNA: TGCAGCGTTGAATCCGGGACAGGGGGCCTAGGGACTTTCTTT

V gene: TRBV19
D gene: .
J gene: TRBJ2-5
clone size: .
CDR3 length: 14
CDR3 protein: CASSIGSIQETQYF
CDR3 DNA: TGTGCCAGTAGTATTGGGAGCATTCAAGAGACCCAGTACTTC

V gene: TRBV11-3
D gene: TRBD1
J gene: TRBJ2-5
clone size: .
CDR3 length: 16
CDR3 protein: CASSLGDRGPRETQYF
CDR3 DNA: TGTGCCAGCAGCTTAGGGGACAGGGGGCCGAGGGAGACCCAGTACTTC

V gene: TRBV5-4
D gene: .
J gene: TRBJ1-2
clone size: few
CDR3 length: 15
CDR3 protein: CASSLAAGSVPSYTF
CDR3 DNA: TGTGCCAGCAGCTTGGCGGCAGGCTCCGTTCCGAGCTACACCTTC

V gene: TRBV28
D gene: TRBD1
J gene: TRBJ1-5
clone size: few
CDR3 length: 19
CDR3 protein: CASSLTWGQIGLGNQPQHF
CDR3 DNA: TGTGCCAGCAGTCTCACGTGGGGACAGATAGGATTAGGCAATCAGCCCCAGCATTTT

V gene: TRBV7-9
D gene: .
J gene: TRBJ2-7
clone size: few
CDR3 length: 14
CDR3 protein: CASSLGGPYDEQYF
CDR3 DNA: TGTGCCAGCAGCTTAGGAGGGCCATACGACGAGCAGTACTTC

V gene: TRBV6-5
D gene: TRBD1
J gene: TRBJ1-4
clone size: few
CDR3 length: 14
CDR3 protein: CASSEGQGWKKLFF
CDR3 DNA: TGTGCCAGCAGCGAGGGACAGGGGTGGAAAAAACTGTTTTTT

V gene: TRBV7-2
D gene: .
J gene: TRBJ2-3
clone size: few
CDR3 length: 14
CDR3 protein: CASSVLASTDTQYF
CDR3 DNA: TGTGCCAGCAGCGTGTTAGCTAGCACAGATACGCAGTATTTT

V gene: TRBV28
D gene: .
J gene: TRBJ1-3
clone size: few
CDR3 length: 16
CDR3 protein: CASTHGGGYSGNTIYF
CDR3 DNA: TGTGCCAGCACCCACGGCGGGGGTTACTCTGGAAACACCATATATTTT

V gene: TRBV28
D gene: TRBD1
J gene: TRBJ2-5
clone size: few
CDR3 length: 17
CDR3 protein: CASSLLTGTGVGETQYF
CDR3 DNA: TGTGCCAGCAGCTTACTCACCGGGACAGGGGTCGGAGAGACCCAGTACTTC

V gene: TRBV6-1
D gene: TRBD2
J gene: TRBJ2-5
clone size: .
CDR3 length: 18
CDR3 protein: CASSEARLVSGIQETQYF
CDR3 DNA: TGTGCCAGCAGTGAAGCGCGCTTGGTTAGCGGGATCCAAGAGACCCAGTACTTC

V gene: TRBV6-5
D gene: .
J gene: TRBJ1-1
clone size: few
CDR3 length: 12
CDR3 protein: CASSGITTEAFF
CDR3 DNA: TGTGCCAGCAGCGGGATCACCACTGAAGCTTTCTTT

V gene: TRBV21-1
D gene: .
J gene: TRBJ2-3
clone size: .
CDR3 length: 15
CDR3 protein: CASSKVGQSTDTQYF
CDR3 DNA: TGTGCCAGCAGCAAAGTGGGACAGAGCACAGATACGCAGTATTTT

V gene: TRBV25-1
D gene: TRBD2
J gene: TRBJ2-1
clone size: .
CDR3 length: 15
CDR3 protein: CASTHRGTSGNEQFF
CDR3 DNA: TGTGCCAGCACCCACCGAGGGACTAGCGGCAATGAGCAGTTCTTC

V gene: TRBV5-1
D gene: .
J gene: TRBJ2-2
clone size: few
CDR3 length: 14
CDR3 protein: CASSFGLLGGELFF
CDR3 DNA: TGCGCCAGCAGCTTCGGACTTTTGGGCGGGGAGCTGTTTTTT

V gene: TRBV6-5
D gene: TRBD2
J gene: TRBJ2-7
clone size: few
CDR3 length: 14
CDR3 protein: CASSYGTSSYEQYF
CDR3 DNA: TGTGCCAGCAGTTACGGGACTAGCTCCTACGAGCAGTACTTC

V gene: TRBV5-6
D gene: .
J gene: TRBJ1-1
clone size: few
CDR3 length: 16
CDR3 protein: CASSLGFRAPTTEAFF
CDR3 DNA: TGTGCCAGCAGCTTGGGGTTCAGGGCCCCCACCACTGAAGCTTTCTTT

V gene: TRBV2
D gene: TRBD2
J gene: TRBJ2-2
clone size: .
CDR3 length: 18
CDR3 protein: CASSAGLAGDLNTGELFF
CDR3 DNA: TGTGCCAGCAGTGCGGGACTAGCGGGAGACCTCAACACCGGGGAGCTGTTTTTT

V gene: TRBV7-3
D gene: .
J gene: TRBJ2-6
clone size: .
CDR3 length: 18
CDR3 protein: CASSFRGLSPAGANVLTF
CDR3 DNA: TGTGCCAGCAGCTTTAGAGGGCTGTCTCCTGCTGGGGCCAACGTCCTGACTTTC

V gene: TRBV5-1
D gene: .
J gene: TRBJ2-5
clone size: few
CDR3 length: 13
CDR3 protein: CASSSGSEETQYF
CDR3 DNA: TGCGCCAGCAGCAGCGGGTCAGAGGAGACCCAGTACTTC

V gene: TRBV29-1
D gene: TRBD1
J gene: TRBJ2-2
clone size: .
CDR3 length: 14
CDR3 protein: CSVAGGRNTGELFF
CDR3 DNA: TGCAGCGTTGCAGGGGGAAGGAACACCGGGGAGCTGTTTTTT

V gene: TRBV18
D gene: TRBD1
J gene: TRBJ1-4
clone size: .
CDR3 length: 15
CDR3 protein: CASSNGQGENEKLFF
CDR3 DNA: TGTGCCAGCTCGAACGGACAGGGGGAGAATGAAAAACTGTTTTTT

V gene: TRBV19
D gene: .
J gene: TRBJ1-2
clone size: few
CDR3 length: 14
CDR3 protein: CASTLPTGAHDYTF
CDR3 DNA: TGTGCCAGTACCCTGCCGACAGGTGCCCACGACTACACCTTC

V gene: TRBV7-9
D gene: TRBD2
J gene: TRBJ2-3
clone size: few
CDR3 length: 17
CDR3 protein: CASRPNPASGRADTQYF
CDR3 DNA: TGTGCCAGCAGACCAAACCCCGCTAGCGGGAGGGCAGATACGCAGTATTTT

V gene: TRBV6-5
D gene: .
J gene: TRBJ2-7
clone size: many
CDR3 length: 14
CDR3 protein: CASSLGTLALEQYF
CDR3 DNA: TGTGCCAGCAGTCTCGGGACACTTGCATTAGAGCAGTACTTC

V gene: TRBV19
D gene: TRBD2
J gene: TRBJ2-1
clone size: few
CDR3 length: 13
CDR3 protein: CASSIQLAGYQFF
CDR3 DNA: TGTGCCAGTAGTATACAACTAGCGGGATATCAGTTCTTC

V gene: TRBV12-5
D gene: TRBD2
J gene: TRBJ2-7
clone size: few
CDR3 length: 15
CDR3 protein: CASGLALAGVDEQYF
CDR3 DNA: TGTGCTAGTGGTTTGGCCCTAGCGGGAGTCGACGAGCAGTACTTC

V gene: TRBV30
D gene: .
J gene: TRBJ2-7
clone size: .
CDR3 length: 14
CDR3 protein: CAWSLGGSSYEQYF
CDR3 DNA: TGTGCCTGGAGCTTAGGAGGCAGCTCCTACGAGCAGTACTTC

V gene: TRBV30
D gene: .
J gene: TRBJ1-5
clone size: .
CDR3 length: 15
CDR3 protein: CAWKSGVSGNQPQHF
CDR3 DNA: TGTGCCTGGAAATCAGGGGTCAGTGGCAATCAGCCCCAGCATTTT

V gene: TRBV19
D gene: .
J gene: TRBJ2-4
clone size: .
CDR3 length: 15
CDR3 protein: CASSINRSPDHIQYF
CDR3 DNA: TGTGCCAGTAGTATCAACCGGTCCCCCGATCACATTCAGTACTTC

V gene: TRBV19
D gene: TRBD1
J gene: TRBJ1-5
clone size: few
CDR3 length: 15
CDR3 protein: CASSILDRGNQPQHF
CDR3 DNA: TGTGCCAGTAGTATTTTGGACAGGGGGAATCAGCCCCAGCATTTT

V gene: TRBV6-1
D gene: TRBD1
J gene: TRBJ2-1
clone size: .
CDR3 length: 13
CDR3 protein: CASSETRQGEQFF
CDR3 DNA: TGTGCCAGCAGTGAAACTAGACAGGGTGAGCAGTTCTTC

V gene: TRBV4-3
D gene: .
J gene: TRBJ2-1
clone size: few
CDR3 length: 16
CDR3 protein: CASSQDIGGWGNEQFF
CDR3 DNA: TGCGCCAGCAGCCAAGATATAGGGGGTTGGGGGAATGAGCAGTTCTTC

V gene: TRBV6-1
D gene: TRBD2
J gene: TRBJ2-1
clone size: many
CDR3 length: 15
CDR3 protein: CASTTSGSTVNEQFF
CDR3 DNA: TGTGCCAGCACCACTAGCGGGAGCACGGTCAATGAGCAGTTCTTC

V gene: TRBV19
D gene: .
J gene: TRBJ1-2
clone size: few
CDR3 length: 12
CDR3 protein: CASSSGFYGYTF
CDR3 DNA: TGTGCCAGTAGCTCAGGATTCTATGGCTACACCTTC

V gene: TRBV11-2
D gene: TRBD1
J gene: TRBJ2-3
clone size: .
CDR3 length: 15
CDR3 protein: CASSIGTGGIDTQYF
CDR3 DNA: TGTGCCAGCAGCATAGGGACAGGGGGCATCGATACGCAGTATTTT

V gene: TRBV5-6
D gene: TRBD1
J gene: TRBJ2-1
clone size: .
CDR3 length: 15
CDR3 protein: CASSYRGTGHSEQFF
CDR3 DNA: TGTGCCAGCAGCTACCGAGGGACAGGGCACAGTGAGCAGTTCTTC

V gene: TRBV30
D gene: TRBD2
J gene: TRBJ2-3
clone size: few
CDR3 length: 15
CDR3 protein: CAWSRVAGTLDTQYF
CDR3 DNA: TGTGCCTGGAGTAGGGTAGCGGGAACCTTAGATACGCAGTATTTT

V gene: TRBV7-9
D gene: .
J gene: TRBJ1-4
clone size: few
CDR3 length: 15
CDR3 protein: CASSLETTTNEKLFF
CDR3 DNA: TGTGCCAGCAGCCTAGAGACAACAACTAATGAAAAACTGTTTTTT

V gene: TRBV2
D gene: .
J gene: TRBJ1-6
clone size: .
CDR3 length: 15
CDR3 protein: CASKIGEEGNSPLHF
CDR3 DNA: TGTGCCAGCAAAATTGGGGAGGAGGGTAATTCACCCCTCCACTTT

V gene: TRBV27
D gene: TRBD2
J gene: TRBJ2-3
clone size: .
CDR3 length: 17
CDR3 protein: CASSSFYAGGPGDTQYF
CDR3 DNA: TGTGCCAGCAGTTCTTTTTATGCGGGAGGGCCGGGAGATACGCAGTATTTT

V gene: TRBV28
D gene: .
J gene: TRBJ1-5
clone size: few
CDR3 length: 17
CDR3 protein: CASSSAGRTISNQPQHF
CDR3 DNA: TGTGCCAGCAGTTCAGCGGGACGGACGATTAGCAATCAGCCCCAGCATTTT

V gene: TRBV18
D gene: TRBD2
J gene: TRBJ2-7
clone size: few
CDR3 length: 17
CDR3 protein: CASSRSGDLAGGREQYF
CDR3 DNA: TGTGCCAGCTCACGATCCGGGGACCTAGCGGGAGGTCGCGAGCAGTACTTC

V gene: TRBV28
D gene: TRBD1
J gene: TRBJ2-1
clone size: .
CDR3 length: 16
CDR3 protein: CASSPTGGLSYNEQFF
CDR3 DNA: TGTGCCAGCAGTCCCACAGGGGGCCTATCCTACAATGAGCAGTTCTTC